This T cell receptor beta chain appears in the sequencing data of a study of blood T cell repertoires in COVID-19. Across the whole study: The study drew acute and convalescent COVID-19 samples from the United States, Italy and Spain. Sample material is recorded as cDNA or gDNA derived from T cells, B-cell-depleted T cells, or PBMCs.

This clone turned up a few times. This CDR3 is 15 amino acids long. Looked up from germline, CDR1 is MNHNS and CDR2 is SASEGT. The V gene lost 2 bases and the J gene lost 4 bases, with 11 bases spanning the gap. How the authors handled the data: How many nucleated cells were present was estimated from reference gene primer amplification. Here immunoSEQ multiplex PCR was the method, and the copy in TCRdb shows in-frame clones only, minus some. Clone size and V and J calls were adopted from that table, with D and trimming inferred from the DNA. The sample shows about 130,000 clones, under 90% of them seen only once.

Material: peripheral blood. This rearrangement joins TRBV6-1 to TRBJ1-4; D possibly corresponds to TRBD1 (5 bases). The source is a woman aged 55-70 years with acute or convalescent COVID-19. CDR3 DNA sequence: TGTGCCAGCAGTGAATTAGGCGGGGGTAATGAAAAACTGTTTTTT. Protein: CASSELGGGNEKLFF.